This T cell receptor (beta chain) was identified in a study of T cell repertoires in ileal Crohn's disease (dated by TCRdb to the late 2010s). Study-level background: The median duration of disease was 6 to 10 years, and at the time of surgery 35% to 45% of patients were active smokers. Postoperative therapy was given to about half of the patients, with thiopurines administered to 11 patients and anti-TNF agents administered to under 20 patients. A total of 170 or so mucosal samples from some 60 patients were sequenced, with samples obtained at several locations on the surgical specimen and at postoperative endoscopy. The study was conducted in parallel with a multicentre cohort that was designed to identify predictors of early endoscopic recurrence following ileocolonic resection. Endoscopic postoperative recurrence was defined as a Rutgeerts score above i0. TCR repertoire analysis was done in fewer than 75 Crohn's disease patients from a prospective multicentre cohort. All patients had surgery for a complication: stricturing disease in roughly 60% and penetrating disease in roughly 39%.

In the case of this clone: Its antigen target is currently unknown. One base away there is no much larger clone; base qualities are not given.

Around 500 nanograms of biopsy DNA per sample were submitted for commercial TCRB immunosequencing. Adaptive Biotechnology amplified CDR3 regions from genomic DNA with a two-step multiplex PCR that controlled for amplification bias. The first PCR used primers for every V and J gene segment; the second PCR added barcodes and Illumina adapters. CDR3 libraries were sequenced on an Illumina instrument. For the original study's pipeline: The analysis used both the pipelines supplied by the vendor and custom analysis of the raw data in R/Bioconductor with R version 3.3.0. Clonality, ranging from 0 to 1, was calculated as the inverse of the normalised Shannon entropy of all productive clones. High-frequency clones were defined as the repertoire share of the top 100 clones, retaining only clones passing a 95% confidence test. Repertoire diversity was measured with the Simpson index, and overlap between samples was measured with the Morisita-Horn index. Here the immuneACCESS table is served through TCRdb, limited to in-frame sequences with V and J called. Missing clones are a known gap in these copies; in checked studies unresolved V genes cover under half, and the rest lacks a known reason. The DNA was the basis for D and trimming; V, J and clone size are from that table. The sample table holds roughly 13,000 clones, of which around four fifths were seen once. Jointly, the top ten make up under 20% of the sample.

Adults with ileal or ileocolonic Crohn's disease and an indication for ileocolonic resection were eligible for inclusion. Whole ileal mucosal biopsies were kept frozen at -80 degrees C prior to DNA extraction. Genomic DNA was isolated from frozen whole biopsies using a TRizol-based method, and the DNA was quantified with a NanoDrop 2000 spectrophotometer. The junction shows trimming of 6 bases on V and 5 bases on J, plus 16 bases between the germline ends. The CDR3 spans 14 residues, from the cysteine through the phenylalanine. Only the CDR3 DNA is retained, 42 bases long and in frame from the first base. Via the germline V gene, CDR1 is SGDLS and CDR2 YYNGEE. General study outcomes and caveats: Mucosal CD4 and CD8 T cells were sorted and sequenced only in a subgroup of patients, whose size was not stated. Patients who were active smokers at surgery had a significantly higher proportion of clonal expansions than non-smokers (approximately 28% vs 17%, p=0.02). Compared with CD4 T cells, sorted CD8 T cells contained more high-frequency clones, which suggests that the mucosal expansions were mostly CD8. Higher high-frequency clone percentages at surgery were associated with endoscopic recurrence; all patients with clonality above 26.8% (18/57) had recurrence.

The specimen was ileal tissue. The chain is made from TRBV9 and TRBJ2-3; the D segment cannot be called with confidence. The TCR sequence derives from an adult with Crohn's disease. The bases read TGTGCCAGCACCAAAACGGGTTCCGGAGATACGCAGTATTTT. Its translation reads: CASTKTGSGDTQYF.